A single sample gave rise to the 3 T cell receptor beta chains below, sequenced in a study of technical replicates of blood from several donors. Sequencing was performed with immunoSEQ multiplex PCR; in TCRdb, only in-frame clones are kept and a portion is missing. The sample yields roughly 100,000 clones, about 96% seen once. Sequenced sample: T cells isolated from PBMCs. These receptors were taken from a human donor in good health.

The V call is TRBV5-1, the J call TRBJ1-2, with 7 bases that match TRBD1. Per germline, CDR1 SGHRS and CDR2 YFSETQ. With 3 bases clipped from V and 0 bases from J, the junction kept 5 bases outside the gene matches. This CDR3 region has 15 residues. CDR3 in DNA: TGCGCCAGCAGCTCCCAGGGGGTTACTAACTATGGCTACACCTTC. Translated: CASSSQGVTNYGYTF.

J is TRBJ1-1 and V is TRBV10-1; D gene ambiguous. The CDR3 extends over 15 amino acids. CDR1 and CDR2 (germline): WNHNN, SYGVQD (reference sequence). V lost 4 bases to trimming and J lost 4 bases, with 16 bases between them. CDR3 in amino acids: CASSGKTAGGTEAFF. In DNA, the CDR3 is TGCGCCAGCAGTGGTAAGACCGCAGGAGGCACTGAAGCTTTCTTT.

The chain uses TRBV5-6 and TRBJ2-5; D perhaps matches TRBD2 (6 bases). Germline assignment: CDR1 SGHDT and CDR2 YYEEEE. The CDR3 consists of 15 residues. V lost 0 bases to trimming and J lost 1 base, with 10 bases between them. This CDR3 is CASSLAWRGQETQYF. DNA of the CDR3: TGTGCCAGCAGCTTGGCCTGGAGGGGCCAAGAGACCCAGTACTTC.